Listed here are 14 T cell receptor beta chains from one sample, sequenced in a study of beta chain features in type 1 diabetes. Expressed TCRB transcripts were sequenced because the entire RNA isolate underwent reverse transcription. Sequencing used immunoSEQ multiplex PCR; TCRdb keeps in-frame clones, though not all of them. This sample has hundreds of thousands of clones; about a sixth occur once, and the top ten carry around 0.095%. The sample was naive CD4+ T cells from blood. These receptors originate from a man younger than 35 in good health.

This CDR3 is CARKFWLAKDSSSEGIQETQYF. The CDR3 coding sequence is TGTGCCAGGAAATTCTGGCTAGCGAAGGACAGCTCCTCTGAGGGGATACAAGAGACCCAGTACTTC. This rearrangement joins TRBV14 to TRBJ2-5; either TRBD1 or TRBD2 may supply D (6 bases each). Germline loops: CDR1 SGHDN, CDR2 FVKESK. Trimming took 9 bases from V and 2 from J, leaving 40 bases between them. The CDR3 runs to 22 residues.

This clone has more than one count but fewer than ten. This CDR3 is also generated by other DNA sequences in the sample. The chain recombines TRBV4-1 with TRBJ1-2; D ambiguous. Per the germline V gene, CDR1 is MGHRA and CDR2 is YSYEKL. V gave up 0 bases and J gave up 4 bases, with 3 bases separating them. The CDR3 covers 12 residues. CDR3 bases: TGCGCCAGCAGCCAAGAGAGCTATGGCTACACCTTC. It codes for CASSQESYGYTF.

This clone was observed a handful of times. The rearrangement uses TRBV10-3 and TRBJ1-1; D might be TRBD1 (5 bases). Per germline, CDR1 ENHRY and CDR2 SYGVKD. The V end lost 4 bases, the J end lost 6 bases, and 9 bases lay between the germline ends. This CDR3 has 12 amino acids. CDR3 residues: CAISATGAEAFF. The CDR3 nucleotides read TGTGCCATCAGTGCCACGGGGGCTGAAGCTTTCTTT.

The CDR3 is CASSDTTTNEKLFF. CDR3 in DNA: TGTGCCAGTAGCGACACCACAACTAATGAAAAACTGTTTTTT. The rearrangement joins TRBV19 to TRBJ1-4; D gene ambiguous. This CDR3 region has 14 residues. Trimming pared 6 bases from V and 0 bases from J, leaving 8 bases between. In germline, CDR1 is LNHDA, CDR2 SQIVND (reference sequence).

This clone turned up a few times. The V gene is TRBV6-6, the J gene TRBJ2-5; possible D gene TRBD2, 5 bases. The germline V and J ends were trimmed by 5 bases and 5 bases, with 15 bases remaining between them. CDR1 is MNHNY, CDR2 SVGAGI, per germline (reference sequence). The CDR3 length is 14 residues. In DNA, the CDR3 is TGTGCCAGCAGTCCAGGACTGGAATTCGAGACCCAGTACTTC. Translated: CASSPGLEFETQYF.

The table lists this clone with a few counts. The genes are TRBV2 and TRBJ2-5; unclear D gene. The CDR3 length is 12 residues. Germline V gene sequence: CDR1 SNHLY, CDR2 FYNNEI. The V and J ends lost 0 bases and 5 bases respectively, with 4 bases between them. The CDR3 loop is CASSEARETQYF. CDR3 DNA sequence: TGTGCCAGCAGTGAAGCGCGGGAGACCCAGTACTTC.

This clone was observed a handful of times. The chain carries TRBV7-9 and TRBJ1-3; weak D call: TRBD1 (5 bases). CDR1 is SEHNR and CDR2 is FQNEAQ in the germline V gene (reference sequence). V lost 5 bases and J lost 8, with 16 bases in between. This CDR3 spans 14 amino acids. The CDR3: CASSPGMGLDTIYF. CDR3 in DNA: TGTGCCAGCAGCCCAGGCATGGGGCTTGACACCATATATTTT.

The gene calls are TRBV7-8 and TRBJ2-1, with 10 nucleotides matching TRBD2. This CDR3 is 15 amino acids long. CDR1 and CDR2 from the germline V gene are SGHVS and FQNEAQ. Unmatched junction bases numbered 4, after V lost 1 base and J lost 7 bases. The CDR3 DNA follows: TGTGCCAGCAGCTTAGAGGCTAGCGGGAGAAATGAGCAGTTCTTC. Amino acid sequence: CASSLEASGRNEQFF.

The chain uses TRBV5-4 and TRBJ2-7, with D tentatively TRBD1 (5 bases). The CDR3 length is 18 residues. In germline, CDR1 is SGHNT, CDR2 YYREEE (reference sequence). V lost 0 bases and J 4 bases, leaving 23 bases between the germline ends. The CDR3 spells CASSLARRQRIRAYEQYF. The CDR3 region has the DNA TGTGCCAGCAGCTTGGCCCGGCGACAGCGCATAAGAGCTTACGAGCAGTACTTC. Full variable domain (remainder filled in from reference TRBV5-4 and TRBJ2-7): ETGVTQSPTHLIKTRGQQVTLRCSSQSGHNTVSWYQQALGQGPQFIFQYYREEENGRGNFPPRFSGLQFPNYSSELNVNALELDDSALYLCASSLARRQRIRAYEQYFGPGTRLTVT.

V and J are TRBV7-9 and TRBJ2-6; 8 nucleotides agree with TRBD1. Looked up from germline, CDR1 is SEHNR and CDR2 is FQNEAQ (reference sequence). The CDR3 has 18 residues. The V and J ends lost 4 bases and 3 bases, in that order; junction bases with no gene match: 11. The CDR3 is CASSSPGQVPFGANVLTF. CDR3 sequence (DNA): TGTGCCAGCAGCTCACCGGGACAGGTTCCTTTTGGGGCCAACGTCCTGACTTTC.

This clone was seen a handful of times. The chain joins TRBV4-1 to TRBJ2-2; tentatively, D is TRBD1 (5 bases). Germline values: CDR1 MGHRA, CDR2 YSYEKL. V lost 5 bases and J 3 bases, leaving 13 bases between the germline ends. This CDR3 is built from 15 residues. CDR3 in amino acids: CASSGASRDTGELFF. In DNA form, the CDR3 reads TGCGCCAGCAGCGGAGCCAGCAGGGACACCGGGGAGCTGTTTTTT.

Here the CDR3 DNA reads TGTGCCAGCAGCTTATGGGCAGCGGGGCAAGAGACCCAGTACTTC. Translated, it gives CASSLWAAGQETQYF. The gene calls are TRBV7-2 and TRBJ2-5; 7 nucleotides agree with TRBD2. CDR3 length equals 15 residues. V was clipped by 2 bases and J by 2 bases; unmatched bases: 5. Germline V lookup: CDR1 SGHTA, CDR2 FQGNSA.

This clone occurred a few times. This chain uses TRBV29-1 with TRBJ1-2; the D is unclear. V lost 7 bases and J 4 bases, leaving 13 bases between the germline ends. CDR3 length: 12 amino acids. Germline-derived CDR1 and CDR2 are SQVTM and ANQGSEA. In nucleotides, the CDR3 is TGCAGCGCTGTCCGCGGAGGCTATGGCTACACCTTC. Translated: CSAVRGGYGYTF. Variable domain in full (rest from reference TRBV29-1 and TRBJ1-2): SAVISQKPSRDICQRGTSLTIQCQVDSQVTMMFWYRQQPGQSLTLIATANQGSEATYESGFVIDKFPISRPNLTFSTLTVSNMSPEDSSIYLCSAVRGGYGYTFGSGTRLTVV.

The chain has TRBV7-2 and TRBJ2-2; 9 bases are a match to TRBD1. The CDR3 extends over 16 amino acids. V was clipped by 5 bases and J by 2 bases; unmatched bases: 6. CDR1 and CDR2 from the germline V gene are SGHTA and FQGNSA. The CDR3 sequence: CASSTRDRANTGELFF. CDR3 bases: TGTGCCAGCAGCACCCGGGACAGGGCTAACACCGGGGAGCTGTTTTTT.